A single sample gave rise to the 13 T cell receptor beta chains below, sequenced in a study of control samples from healthy donors and cancer patients. Using immunoSEQ multiplex PCR, the repertoire was profiled, and TCRdb retains in-frame clones only, with some absent. The table shows fewer than 45,000 clones, with around 90% occurring only once. Sample: PBMCs. Receptors originate from a woman aged 35 to 49 with head and neck cancer.

This clone turned up a few times. The V and J genes are TRBV4-1 and TRBJ1-3; perhaps TRBD1 as D (6 bases). Trimming stripped 1 base from V and 0 bases from J, with 16 bases between. From germline, CDR1 is MGHRA and CDR2 YSYEKL. This CDR3 is built from 18 residues. The CDR3 coding sequence is TGCGCCAGCAGCCAAGGCGGCAGGGGACGAATCTCTGGAAACACCATATATTTT. This encodes CASSQGGRGRISGNTIYF.

The chain employs TRBV23-1 and TRBJ2-2; 9 bases align to TRBD1. TRBV23-1 is recorded as an ORF, its role being uncertain. This CDR3 has 15 residues. Trimming removed 6 bases from V and 5 bases from J; junction bases left unmatched: 7. DNA for the CDR3: TGCGCCAGCAGCCACAGGGGGCGTCGGACCGGGGAGCTGTTTTTT. Translation gives CASSHRGRRTGELFF.

The rearrangement links TRBV11-2 to TRBJ2-7; D not resolved. Trimming left V 0 bases short and J 3 bases short, with 9 bases between. Germline CDR1 reads SGHAT; CDR2 reads FQNNGV. CDR3 length equals 14 residues. In DNA form, the CDR3 reads TGTGCCAGCAGCTTAGAGGGCCCCGGCTACGAGCAGTACTTC. Its translation is CASSLEGPGYEQYF.

The chain has TRBV7-6 and TRBJ2-5, with a possible D match to TRBD1 (5 bases). The CDR3 is 15 amino acids. Trimming removed 5 bases at V and 3 bases at J, with 16 bases between. Germline CDR1 is SGHVS and CDR2 is FNYEAQ. The chain's CDR3 is CASSGDSRIEETQYF. In nucleotides, the CDR3 is TGTGCCAGCAGCGGAGACAGCCGAATCGAAGAGACCCAGTACTTC.

The rearrangement uses TRBV30 and TRBJ2-3; 9 nucleotides line up with TRBD2. In germline, CDR1 is GTSNPN, CDR2 SVGIG (reference sequence). Germline trimming cut 4 bases from V and 1 base from J; bases unmatched to any gene: 3. The length of the CDR3 is 14 residues. The CDR3 region has the DNA TGTGCCTGGACCGTAGCGGGGGGCACAGATACGCAGTATTTT. As protein: CAWTVAGGTDTQYF.

V and J are TRBV27 and TRBJ1-6; the match to TRBD1 covers 9 bases. With V trimmed by 3 bases and J by 9 bases, 6 bases remained unmatched. Germline CDR1 is MNHEY and CDR2 is SMNVEV (reference sequence). This CDR3 spans 15 amino acids. CDR3 residues: CASSFSQGAGSPLHF. CDR3 in DNA: TGTGCCAGCAGTTTCTCACAGGGGGCTGGTTCACCCCTCCACTTT.

This chain connects TRBV27 to TRBJ1-2, with 10 bases fitting TRBD1. V was clipped by 4 bases and J by 7 bases; unmatched bases: 21. This CDR3 region has 19 residues. Germline V gene lookup returns CDR1 MNHEY and CDR2 SMNVEV (reference sequence). This CDR3 is CASSSIDGGGQGFRAGYTF. The CDR3 DNA reads TGTGCCAGCAGTTCTATCGACGGGGGGGGACAGGGGTTTCGGGCTGGCTACACCTTC.

V usage is TRBV9 and J usage is TRBJ2-3, with 8 bases lining up with TRBD2. The CDR3 totals 15 residues. Trimming at V came to 0 bases and at J to 2 bases, leaving 2 bases not matched to a gene. Germline assignment: CDR1 SGDLS and CDR2 YYNGEE. CDR3 loop: CASSVAGGFTDTQYF. The DNA for the CDR3 is TGTGCCAGCAGCGTAGCGGGAGGGTTCACAGATACGCAGTATTTT.

The J gene is TRBJ1-1, the V gene TRBV7-9; no clear D gene. Trimming cost V 8 bases and J 1 base, with 8 bases left between them. From germline, CDR1 is SEHNR and CDR2 FQNEAQ (reference sequence). The CDR3 loop spans 12 amino acids. This chain's CDR3 is CASLRANTEAFF. In DNA, the CDR3 is TGTGCCAGCTTAAGGGCGAACACTGAAGCTTTCTTT.

This rearrangement joins TRBV10-3 to TRBJ1-5; 7 bases fit TRBD1. The CDR3 is 15 amino acids. The V segment lost 2 bases and the J segment 6 bases; nucleotides outside the gene matches: 7. In germline, CDR1 is ENHRY, CDR2 SYGVKD. CDR3 DNA sequence: TGTGCCATCAGTGAGCACGACAGGGATAGTCAGCCCCAGCATTTT. Protein product: CAISEHDRDSQPQHF.

The chain recombines TRBV2 with TRBJ2-1; D not certain. Trimming removed 10 bases at V and 0 bases at J, with 10 bases between. This CDR3 spans 13 amino acids. Germline CDR1 SNHLY, CDR2 FYNNEI. The CDR3 nucleotides read TGTGCCAACTCGCTGAGCTCCTACAATGAGCAGTTCTTC. This gives the protein CANSLSSYNEQFF.

This clone was seen once. The chain carries TRBV6-5 and TRBJ1-2, with D perhaps TRBD1 (6 bases). CDR3 length: 15 residues. Per the germline V gene, CDR1 is MNHEY and CDR2 is SVGAGI. The V end was cut by 7 bases, the J end by 5 bases, with 20 bases between. The CDR3 reads CASIPEGGAGYGYTF. DNA for the CDR3: TGTGCCAGCATTCCCGAGGGGGGCGCGGGTTATGGCTACACCTTC.

The chain uses TRBV6-6 and TRBJ1-6, with D hard to call. Deletions cut 4 bases from V and 8 bases from J, with 15 bases between. CDR3 length equals 15 residues. The germline V gene has CDR1 MNHNY and CDR2 SVGAGI (reference sequence). The CDR3 protein is CASSFVGQAYSPLHF. For the CDR3, the DNA is TGTGCCAGCAGTTTTGTCGGGCAGGCTTATTCACCCCTCCACTTT.